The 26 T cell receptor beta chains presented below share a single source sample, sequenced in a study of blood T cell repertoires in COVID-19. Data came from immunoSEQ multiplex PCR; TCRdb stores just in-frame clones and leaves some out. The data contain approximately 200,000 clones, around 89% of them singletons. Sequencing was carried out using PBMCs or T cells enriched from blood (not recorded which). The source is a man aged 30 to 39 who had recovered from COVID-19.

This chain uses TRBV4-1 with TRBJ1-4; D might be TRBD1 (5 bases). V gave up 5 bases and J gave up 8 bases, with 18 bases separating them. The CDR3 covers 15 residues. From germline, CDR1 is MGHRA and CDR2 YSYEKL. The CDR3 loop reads CASSVQQAGREKLFF. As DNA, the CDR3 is TGCGCCAGCAGCGTACAACAGGCGGGGAGGGAAAAACTGTTTTTT.

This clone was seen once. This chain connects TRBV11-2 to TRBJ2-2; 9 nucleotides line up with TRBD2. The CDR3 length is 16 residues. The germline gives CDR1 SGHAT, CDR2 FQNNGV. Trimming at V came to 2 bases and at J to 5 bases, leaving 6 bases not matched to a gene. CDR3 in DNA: TGTGCCAGCAGCTTATCTTCGCTAGCGGGAACCGGGGAGCTGTTTTTT. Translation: CASSLSSLAGTGELFF.

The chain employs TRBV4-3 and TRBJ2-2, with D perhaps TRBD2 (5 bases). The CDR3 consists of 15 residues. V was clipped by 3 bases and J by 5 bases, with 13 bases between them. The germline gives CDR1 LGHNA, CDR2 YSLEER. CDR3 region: CASSHPGVRTGELFF. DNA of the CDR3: TGCGCCAGCAGCCATCCCGGGGTACGGACCGGGGAGCTGTTTTTT.

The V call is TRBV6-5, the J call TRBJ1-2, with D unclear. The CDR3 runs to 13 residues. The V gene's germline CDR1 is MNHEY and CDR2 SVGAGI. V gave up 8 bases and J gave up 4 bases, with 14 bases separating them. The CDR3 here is CASFTGSGYGYTF. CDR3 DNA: TGTGCCAGCTTCACGGGGAGCGGCTATGGCTACACCTTC.

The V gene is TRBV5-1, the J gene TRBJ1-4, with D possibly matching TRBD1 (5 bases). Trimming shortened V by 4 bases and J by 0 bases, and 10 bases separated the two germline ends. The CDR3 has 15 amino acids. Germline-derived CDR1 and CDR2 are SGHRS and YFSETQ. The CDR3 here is CASSAQGATNEKLFF. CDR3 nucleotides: TGCGCCAGCAGCGCTCAGGGCGCAACTAATGAAAAACTGTTTTTT. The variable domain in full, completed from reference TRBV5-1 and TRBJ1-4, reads KAGVTQTPRYLIKTRGQQVTLSCSPISGHRSVSWYQQTPGQGLQFLFEYFSETQRNKGNFPGRFSGRQFSNSRSEMNVSTLELGDSALYLCASSAQGATNEKLFFGSGTQLSVL.

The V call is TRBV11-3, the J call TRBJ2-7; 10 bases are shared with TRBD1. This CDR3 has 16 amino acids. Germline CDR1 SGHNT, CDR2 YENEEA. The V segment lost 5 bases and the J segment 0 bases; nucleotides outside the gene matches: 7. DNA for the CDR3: TGTGCCAGCAGCGTCTCCGGGACAGGGGCCTCCTACGAGCAGTACTTC. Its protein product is CASSVSGTGASYEQYF. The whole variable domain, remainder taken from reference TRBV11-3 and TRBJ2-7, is EAGVVQSPRYKIIEKKQPVAFWCNPISGHNTLYWYLQNLGQGPELLIRYENEEAVDDSQLPKDRFSAERLKGVDSTLKIQPAELGDSAVYLCASSVSGTGASYEQYFGPGTRLTVT.

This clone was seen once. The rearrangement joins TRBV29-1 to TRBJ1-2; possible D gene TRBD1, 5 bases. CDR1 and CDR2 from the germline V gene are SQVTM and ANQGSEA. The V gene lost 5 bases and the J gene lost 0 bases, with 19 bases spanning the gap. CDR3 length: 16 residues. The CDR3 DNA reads TGCAGCGTTACGGACACCCCGGGAGGTCCTAACTATGGCTACACCTTC. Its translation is CSVTDTPGGPNYGYTF.

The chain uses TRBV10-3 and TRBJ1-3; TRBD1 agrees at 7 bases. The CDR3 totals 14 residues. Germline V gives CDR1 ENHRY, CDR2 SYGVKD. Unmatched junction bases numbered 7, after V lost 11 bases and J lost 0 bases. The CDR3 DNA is TGTGCCCTAACAGCAGGGGGCTCTGGAAACACCATATATTTT. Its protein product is CALTAGGSGNTIYF.

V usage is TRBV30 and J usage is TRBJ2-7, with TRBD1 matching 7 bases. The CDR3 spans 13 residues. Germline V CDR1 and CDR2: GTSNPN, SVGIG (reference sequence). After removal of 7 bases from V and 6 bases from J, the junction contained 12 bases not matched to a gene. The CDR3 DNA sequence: TGTGCCTATTACAAAGGGGGCGCGGGCGAGCAGTACTTC. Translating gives CAYYKGGAGEQYF.

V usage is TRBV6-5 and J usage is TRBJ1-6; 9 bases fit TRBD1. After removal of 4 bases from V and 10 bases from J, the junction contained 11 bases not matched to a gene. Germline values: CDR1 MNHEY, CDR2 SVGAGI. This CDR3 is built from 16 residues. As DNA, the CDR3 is TGTGCCAGCAGTTCAAAAGCACAGGGGGCGCAATCACCCCTCCACTTT. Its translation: CASSSKAQGAQSPLHF.

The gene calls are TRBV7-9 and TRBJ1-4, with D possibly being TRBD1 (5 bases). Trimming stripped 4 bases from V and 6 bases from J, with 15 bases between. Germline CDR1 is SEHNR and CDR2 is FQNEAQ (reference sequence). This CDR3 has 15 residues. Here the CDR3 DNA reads TGTGCCAGCAGCTGGGAGGGGAAGAAAGATGAAAAACTGTTTTTT. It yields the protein CASSWEGKKDEKLFF.

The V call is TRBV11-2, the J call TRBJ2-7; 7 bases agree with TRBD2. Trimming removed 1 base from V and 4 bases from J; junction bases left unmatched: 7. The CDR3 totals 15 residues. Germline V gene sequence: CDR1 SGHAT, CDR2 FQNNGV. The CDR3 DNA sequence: TGTGCCAGCAGCTTAGTAGTGGCGGGAGATTACGAGCAGTACTTC. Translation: CASSLVVAGDYEQYF.

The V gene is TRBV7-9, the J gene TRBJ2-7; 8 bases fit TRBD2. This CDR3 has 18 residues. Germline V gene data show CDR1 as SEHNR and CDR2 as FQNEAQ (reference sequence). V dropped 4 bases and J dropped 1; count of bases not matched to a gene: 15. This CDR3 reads CASSSYLGTSSSSYEQYF. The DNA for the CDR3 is TGTGCCAGCAGCTCCTACTTAGGGACTAGTAGTTCATCCTACGAGCAGTACTTC.

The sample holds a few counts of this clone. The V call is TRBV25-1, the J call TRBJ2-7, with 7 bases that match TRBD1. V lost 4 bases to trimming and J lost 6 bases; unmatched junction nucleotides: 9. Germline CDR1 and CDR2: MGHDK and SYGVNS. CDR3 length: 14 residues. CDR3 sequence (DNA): TGTGCCAGCAGTGCACCCGGGACAGCGACCGAGCAGTACTTC. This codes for CASSAPGTATEQYF.

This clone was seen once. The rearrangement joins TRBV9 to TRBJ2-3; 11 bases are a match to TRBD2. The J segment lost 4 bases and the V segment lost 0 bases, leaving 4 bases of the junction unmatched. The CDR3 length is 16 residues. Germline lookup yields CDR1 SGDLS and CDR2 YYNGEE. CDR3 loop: CASSVALAGGADTQYF. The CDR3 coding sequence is TGTGCCAGCAGCGTAGCCCTAGCGGGGGGTGCAGATACGCAGTATTTT.

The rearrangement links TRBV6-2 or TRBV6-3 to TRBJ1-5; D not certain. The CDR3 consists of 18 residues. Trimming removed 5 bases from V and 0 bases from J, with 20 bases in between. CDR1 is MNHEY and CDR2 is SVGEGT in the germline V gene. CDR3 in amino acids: CASSHRPNSGVSNQPQHF. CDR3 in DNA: TGTGCCAGCAGTCATCGACCGAATAGCGGGGTTAGCAATCAGCCCCAGCATTTT.

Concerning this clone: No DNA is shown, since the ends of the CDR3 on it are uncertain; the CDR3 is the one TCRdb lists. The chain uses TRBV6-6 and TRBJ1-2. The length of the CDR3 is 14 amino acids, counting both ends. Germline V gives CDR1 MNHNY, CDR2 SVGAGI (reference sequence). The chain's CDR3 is CASSTSEGLEGYTF.

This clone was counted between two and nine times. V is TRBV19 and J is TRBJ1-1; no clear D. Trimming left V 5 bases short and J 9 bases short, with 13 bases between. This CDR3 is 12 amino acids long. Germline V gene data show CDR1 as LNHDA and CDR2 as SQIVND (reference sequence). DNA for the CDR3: TGTGCCAGTAGTCTATCGGGTTTTCAAGCTTTCTTT. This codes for CASSLSGFQAFF. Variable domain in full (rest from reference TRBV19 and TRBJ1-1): DGGITQSPKYLFRKEGQNVTLSCEQNLNHDAMYWYRQDPGQGLRLIYYSQIVNDFQKGDIAEGYSVSREKKESFPLTVTSAQKNPTAFYLCASSLSGFQAFFGQGTRLTVV.

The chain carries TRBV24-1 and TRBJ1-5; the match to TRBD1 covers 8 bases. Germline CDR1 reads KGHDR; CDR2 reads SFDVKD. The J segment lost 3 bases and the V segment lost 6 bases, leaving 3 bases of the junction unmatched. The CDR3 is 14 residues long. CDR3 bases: TGTGCCACCAGTCCGGGACAGGCCAATCAGCCCCAGCATTTT. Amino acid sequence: CATSPGQANQPQHF.

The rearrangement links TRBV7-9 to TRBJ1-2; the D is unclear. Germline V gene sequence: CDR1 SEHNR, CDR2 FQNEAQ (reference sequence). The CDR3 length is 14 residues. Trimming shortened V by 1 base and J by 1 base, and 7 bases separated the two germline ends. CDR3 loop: CASSLDSVNYGYTF. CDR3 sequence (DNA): TGTGCCAGCAGCTTAGACAGTGTTAACTATGGCTACACCTTC.

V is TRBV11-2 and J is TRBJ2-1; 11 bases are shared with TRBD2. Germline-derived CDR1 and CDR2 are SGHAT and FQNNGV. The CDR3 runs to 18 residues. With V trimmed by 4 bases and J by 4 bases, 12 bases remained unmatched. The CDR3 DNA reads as TGTGCCAGCAGCTCGACATTCGGGACTAGCGGACAATACAATGAGCAGTTCTTC. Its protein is CASSSTFGTSGQYNEQFF.

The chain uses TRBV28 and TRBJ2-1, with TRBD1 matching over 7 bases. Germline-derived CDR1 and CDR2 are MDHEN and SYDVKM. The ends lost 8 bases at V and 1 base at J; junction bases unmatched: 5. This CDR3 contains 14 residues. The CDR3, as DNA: TGTGCCAGCCGAGGGACAGCTTCCTACAATGAGCAGTTCTTC. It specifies CASRGTASYNEQFF. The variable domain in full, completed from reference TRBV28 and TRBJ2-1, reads DVKVTQSSRYLVKRTGEKVFLECVQDMDHENMFWYRQDPGLGLRLIYFSYDVKMKEKGDIPEGYSVSREKKERFSLILESASTNQTSMYLCASRGTASYNEQFFGPGTRLTVL.

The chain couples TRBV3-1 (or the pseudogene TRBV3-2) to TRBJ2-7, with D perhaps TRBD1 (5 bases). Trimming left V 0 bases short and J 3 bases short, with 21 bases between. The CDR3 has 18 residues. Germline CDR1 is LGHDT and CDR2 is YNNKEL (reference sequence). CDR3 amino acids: CASSQDFSGQGLFYEQYF. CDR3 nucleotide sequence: TGTGCCAGCAGCCAAGACTTTTCAGGGCAGGGCCTCTTCTACGAGCAGTACTTC.

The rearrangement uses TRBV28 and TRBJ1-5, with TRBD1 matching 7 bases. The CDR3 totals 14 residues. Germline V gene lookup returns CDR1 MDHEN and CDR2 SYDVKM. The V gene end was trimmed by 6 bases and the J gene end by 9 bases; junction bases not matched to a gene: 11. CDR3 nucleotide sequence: TGTGCCAGCAGCCTTCCCGGGACAGTGATGCCCCAGCATTTT. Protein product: CASSLPGTVMPQHF. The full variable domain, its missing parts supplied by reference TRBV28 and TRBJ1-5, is DVKVTQSSRYLVKRTGEKVFLECVQDMDHENMFWYRQDPGLGLRLIYFSYDVKMKEKGDIPEGYSVSREKKERFSLILESASTNQTSMYLCASSLPGTVMPQHFGDGTRLSIL.

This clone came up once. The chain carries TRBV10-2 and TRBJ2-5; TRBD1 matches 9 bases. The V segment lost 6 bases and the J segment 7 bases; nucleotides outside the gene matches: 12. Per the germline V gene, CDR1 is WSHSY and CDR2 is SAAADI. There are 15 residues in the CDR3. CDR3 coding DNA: TGCGCCAGCAGCTTACGGGACAGGGCCATAGGGACCCAGTACTTC. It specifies CASSLRDRAIGTQYF.

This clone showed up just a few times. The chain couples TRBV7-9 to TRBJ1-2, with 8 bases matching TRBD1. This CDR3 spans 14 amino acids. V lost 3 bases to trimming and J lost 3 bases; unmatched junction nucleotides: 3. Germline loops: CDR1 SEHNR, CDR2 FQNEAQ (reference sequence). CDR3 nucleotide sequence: TGTGCCAGCAGCTTGGCAGGGGGCCACTATGGCTACACCTTC. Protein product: CASSLAGGHYGYTF.